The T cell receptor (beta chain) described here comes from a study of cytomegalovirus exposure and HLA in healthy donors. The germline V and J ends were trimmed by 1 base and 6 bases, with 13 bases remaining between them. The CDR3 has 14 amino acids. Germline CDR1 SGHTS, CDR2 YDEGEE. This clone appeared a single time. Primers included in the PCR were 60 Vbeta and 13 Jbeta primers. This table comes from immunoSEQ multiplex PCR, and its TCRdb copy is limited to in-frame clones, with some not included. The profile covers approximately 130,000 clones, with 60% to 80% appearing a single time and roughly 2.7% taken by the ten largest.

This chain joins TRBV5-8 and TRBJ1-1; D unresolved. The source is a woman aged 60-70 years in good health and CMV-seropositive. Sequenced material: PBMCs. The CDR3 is CASSLRRLRSEAFF. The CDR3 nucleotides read TGTGCCAGCAGCTTGAGGCGTCTGCGGTCTGAAGCTTTCTTT. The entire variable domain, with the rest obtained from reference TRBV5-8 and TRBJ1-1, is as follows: EAGVTQSPTHLIKTRGQQATLRCSPISGHTSVYWYQQALGLGLQFLLWYDEGEERNRGNFPPRFSGRQFPNYSSELNVNALELEDSALYLCASSLRRLRSEAFFGQGTRLTVV.